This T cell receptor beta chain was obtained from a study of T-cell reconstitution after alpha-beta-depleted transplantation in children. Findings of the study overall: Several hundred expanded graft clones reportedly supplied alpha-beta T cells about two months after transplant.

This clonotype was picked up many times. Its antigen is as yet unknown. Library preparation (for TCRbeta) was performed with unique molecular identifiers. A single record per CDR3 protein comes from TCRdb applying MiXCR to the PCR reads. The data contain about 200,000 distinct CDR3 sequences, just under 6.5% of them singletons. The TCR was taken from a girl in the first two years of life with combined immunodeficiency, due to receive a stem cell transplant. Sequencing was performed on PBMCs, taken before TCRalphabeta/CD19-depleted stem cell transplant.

In nucleotides, the CDR3 is TGTGCCATCAGTGCCGGGACAGCCTCTGGAAACACCATATATTTT. It is translated as CAISAGTASGNTIYF. This chain joins TRBV10-3 and TRBJ1-3, with 7 positions matching TRBD1. With V trimmed by 4 bases and J by 0 bases, 3 bases remained unmatched. This CDR3 comprises 15 residues. Germline V CDR1 and CDR2: ENHRY, SYGVKD.